This T cell receptor (beta chain) was sequenced during a study of CD8+ T cells in alopecia areata. About the study: It was oral tofacitinib, at 5 to 10 mg twice daily, that treated patients received. Findings of the study overall: Scalp samples also contribute reads from the resident alphabeta T cells found in normal skin. Because of a solitary nonresponder, the connection of baseline CD8+ expansion to response stays uncertain. With tofacitinib ongoing, many expanded lesional clones persisted in both scalp and blood.

A word on this clone: Antigen: not known.

Treatment noted: oral pan-JAK inhibitor, 5-10 mg twice daily. The CDR3 has 15 amino acids. V lost 5 bases to trimming and J lost 8 bases; unmatched junction nucleotides: 12. Per the germline V gene, CDR1 is GTSNPN and CDR2 is SVGIG (reference sequence). As the sequencing template, cDNA was produced by extracting RNA and reverse transcribing it. Libraries were prepared by immunoSEQ multiplex PCR; TCRdb keeps only in-frame clonotypes and omits some of them. The data show 150,000 to 200,000 clones, with less than 70% seen just once and less than 14% held by the top ten. The sample in question was CD8+ T cells sorted from blood, obtained at week 24, from a patient treated with tofacitinib. The receptor's source is a human donor with alopecia areata. The chain joins TRBV30 to TRBJ2-1; TRBD2 agrees at 10 bases. The CDR3 protein is CAWETPAGGPDEQFF. CDR3 coding DNA: TGTGCCTGGGAGACCCCAGCGGGGGGGCCGGATGAGCAGTTCTTC.